Below, 28 T cell receptor beta chains from the same sample are listed, as sequenced in a study of cytotoxic CD8 clonotypes in ibrutinib-treated CLL. The protocol was immunoSEQ multiplex PCR, while the TCRdb copy is restricted to in-frame clones and leaves out a portion. In the table there are 150,000 to 200,000 clones, 88% of which are singletons. The input for sequencing was PBMCs, taken at disease progression, from a patient treated with ibrutinib. These receptors were obtained from a human donor with chronic lymphocytic leukemia.

This CDR3 reads CASSSGRTNEKLFF. The CDR3 DNA reads as TGTGCCAGCAGCTCGGGGCGGACTAATGAAAAACTGTTTTTT. The V gene is TRBV5-4, the J gene TRBJ1-4, with D perhaps TRBD1 (5 bases). The CDR3 totals 14 residues. V was trimmed by 3 bases and J by 2 bases, leaving 8 bases between them. From germline, CDR1 is SGHNT and CDR2 YYREEE (reference sequence).

This clone came up once. The CDR3 loop is CSVVLGSEAFF. The CDR3 DNA is TGCAGCGTTGTGTTGGGGAGTGAAGCTTTCTTT. The rearrangement uses TRBV29-1 and TRBJ1-1, with D unresolved. The germline V gene has CDR1 SQVTM and CDR2 ANQGSEA. The CDR3 loop spans 11 amino acids. V lost 4 bases, J lost 7 bases, and 10 bases lay in between.

This chain connects TRBV6-5 to TRBJ2-7; D remains unclear. Trimming cost V 5 bases and J 2 bases, with 13 bases left between them. The CDR3 length is 14 residues. Germline lookup yields CDR1 MNHEY and CDR2 SVGAGI. CDR3: CASSRAAGAYEQYF. In DNA, the CDR3 is TGTGCCAGCAGTCGCGCCGCCGGAGCCTACGAGCAGTACTTC.

This chain connects TRBV30 to TRBJ1-1; no definite D call. This CDR3 contains 13 residues. With 2 bases removed from V and 2 bases from J, the gap between germline ends came to 9 bases. The V gene's germline CDR1 is GTSNPN and CDR2 SVGIG (reference sequence). This CDR3 reads CAWSNSQNTEAFF. The CDR3 nucleotides read TGTGCCTGGAGTAACAGCCAAAACACTGAAGCTTTCTTT.

CDR3 bases: TGTGCCAGCAGTCCCCAGTTGGTCTCCGGGGAGCTGTTTTTT. It yields the protein CASSPQLVSGELFF. The chain couples TRBV28 to TRBJ2-2; D remains unclear. Germline-derived CDR1 and CDR2 are MDHEN and SYDVKM. V dropped 5 bases and J dropped 6 bases, with 13 bases sitting between them. There are 14 residues in the CDR3. Full variable domain (remainder filled in from reference TRBV28 and TRBJ2-2): DVKVTQSSRYLVKRTGEKVFLECVQDMDHENMFWYRQDPGLGLRLIYFSYDVKMKEKGDIPEGYSVSREKKERFSLILESASTNQTSMYLCASSPQLVSGELFFGEGSRLTVL.

The genes are TRBV5-4 and TRBJ2-7; 11 bases match TRBD2. CDR1 and CDR2 (germline): SGHNT, YYREEE (reference sequence). The CDR3 runs to 14 residues. V was pared by 4 bases and J by 3 bases, with 3 bases of the junction left unmatched. Here the CDR3 reads CASSRGLADYEQYF. In nucleotides, the CDR3 is TGTGCCAGCAGCAGGGGACTAGCGGACTACGAGCAGTACTTC.

This clone was counted a single time. This chain joins TRBV5-4 and TRBJ2-7, with 7 nucleotides matching TRBD2. The CDR3 totals 16 residues. Germline V lookup: CDR1 SGHNT, CDR2 YYREEE (reference sequence). The V segment lost 4 bases and the J segment 0 bases; nucleotides outside the gene matches: 10. CDR3 residues: CASSGVRVAGSYEQYF. DNA for the CDR3: TGTGCCAGCAGCGGGGTGAGGGTAGCGGGCTCCTACGAGCAGTACTTC.

The rearrangement joins TRBV6-7 to TRBJ2-1; 13 nucleotides align to TRBD2. TRBV6-7 counts as an open reading frame of uncertain function. This CDR3 has 16 amino acids. The V and J ends lost 2 bases and 5 bases, in that order; junction bases with no gene match: 3. The CDR3: CASSYLLAGGDNEQFF. In nucleotides, the CDR3 is TGTGCCAGCAGTTACCTACTAGCGGGAGGGGACAATGAGCAGTTCTTC.

This clone was detected only once. This rearrangement joins TRBV28 to TRBJ1-5; 8 bases align to TRBD1. The CDR3 extends over 14 amino acids. CDR1 is MDHEN and CDR2 is SYDVKM in the germline V gene. J lost 5 bases, V lost 6 bases, and 6 bases had no gene match. CDR3 region: CASREGQAYQPQHF. The CDR3 DNA reads TGTGCCAGCAGGGAGGGACAGGCTTATCAGCCCCAGCATTTT.

The J gene is TRBJ1-2, the V gene TRBV5-8, with 8 bases aligning to TRBD1. V lost 1 base and J lost 4; bases outside the gene matches: 9. Germline V gene sequence: CDR1 SGHTS, CDR2 YDEGEE. The CDR3 contains 16 residues. The CDR3 nucleotides are TGTGCCAGCAGCTTGATCGGGCAGGGGGCTTTCTATGGCTACACCTTC. Residues: CASSLIGQGAFYGYTF.

The J gene is TRBJ2-1, the V gene TRBV19; TRBD1 matches 7 bases. The V and J ends lost 7 bases and 1 base, in that order; junction bases with no gene match: 13. Germline V gives CDR1 LNHDA, CDR2 SQIVND (reference sequence). CDR3 length: 17 residues. CDR3 nucleotide sequence: TGTGCCAGTACCACACCCAGGACAGGCCCTTCCTACAATGAGCAGTTCTTC. Translated: CASTTPRTGPSYNEQFF.

The gene calls are TRBV6-1 and TRBJ2-1, with TRBD1 identical over 7 bases. This CDR3 has 15 residues. Germline values: CDR1 MNHNS, CDR2 SASEGT. The V and J ends lost 3 bases and 4 bases, in that order; junction bases with no gene match: 6. The CDR3 reads CASSEVGGSYNEQFF. The CDR3 DNA reads as TGTGCCAGCAGTGAGGTAGGGGGCTCGTACAATGAGCAGTTCTTC.

J is TRBJ1-3 and V is TRBV9; 7 nucleotides line up with TRBD1. With 0 bases clipped from V and 3 bases from J, the junction kept 3 bases outside the gene matches. The CDR3 runs 15 residues. Germline-derived CDR1 and CDR2 are SGDLS and YYNGEE. Written as DNA, the CDR3 is TGTGCCAGCAGCGTAGAGCCAGGGGGTGGAAACACCATATATTTT. Translating gives CASSVEPGGGNTIYF.

The chain uses TRBV6-5 and TRBJ2-7, with D uncertain. The CDR3 consists of 15 residues. Deletions cut 4 bases from V and 3 bases from J, with 16 bases between. The germline gives CDR1 MNHEY, CDR2 SVGAGI. CDR3 sequence: CASSWALGGGYEQYF. DNA of the CDR3: TGTGCCAGCAGTTGGGCGTTAGGTGGTGGCTACGAGCAGTACTTC.

The J gene is TRBJ2-7, the V gene TRBV27, with a tentative D call TRBD1 (6 bases). The CDR3 has 15 amino acids. The germline V gene has CDR1 MNHEY and CDR2 SMNVEV (reference sequence). Trimming left V 7 bases short and J 5 bases short, with 21 bases between. CDR3 protein: CASNPQGNLRDEQYF. The CDR3 DNA reads as TGTGCCAGCAACCCCCAGGGGAACCTACGAGACGAGCAGTACTTC.

This chain uses TRBV10-3 with TRBJ2-1, with TRBD2 matching 7 bases. Germline V gives CDR1 ENHRY, CDR2 SYGVKD. Trimming cost V 2 bases and J 8 bases; bases outside gene matches: 9. There are 15 residues in the CDR3. CDR3 DNA: TGTGCCATCAGTGAGGGGCCGGCGGGAGAAGATGAGCAGTTCTTC. Translated, it gives CAISEGPAGEDEQFF.

The chain carries TRBV7-9 and TRBJ1-2; TRBD1 might be the D (5 bases). Germline assignment: CDR1 SEHNR and CDR2 FQNEAQ (reference sequence). Trimming shortened V by 1 base and J by 7 bases, and 13 bases separated the two germline ends. The CDR3 sequence is 14 residues long. The CDR3 sequence: CASSLGSTGGGYTF. In DNA form, the CDR3 reads TGTGCCAGCAGCTTAGGCTCCACAGGTGGTGGCTACACCTTC.

The V call is TRBV5-4, the J call TRBJ2-3; 8 positions match TRBD2. Trimming at V came to 6 bases and at J to 3 bases, leaving 6 bases not matched to a gene. The CDR3 loop spans 14 amino acids. Germline loops: CDR1 SGHNT, CDR2 YYREEE (reference sequence). CDR3: CASTAGLGTDTQYF. Here the CDR3 DNA reads TGTGCCAGCACAGCGGGACTAGGAACAGATACGCAGTATTTT.

The gene calls are TRBV5-5 and TRBJ1-1, with a weak D call TRBD1 (6 bases). Between the trimmed V and J ends, which lost 3 bases and 1 base, there was a span of 16 bases. The germline gives CDR1 SGHKS, CDR2 YYEKEE (reference sequence). CDR3 length: 16 amino acids. CDR3 coding DNA: TGTGCCAGCAGCTCATACAGGGCCACTTCGAACACTGAAGCTTTCTTT. This encodes CASSSYRATSNTEAFF.

The chain carries TRBV19 and TRBJ1-5; D may be TRBD1 (5 bases). Germline V gene data show CDR1 as LNHDA and CDR2 as SQIVND (reference sequence). Trimming took 2 bases from V and 5 from J, leaving 10 bases between them. CDR3 length: 14 amino acids. CDR3 amino acids: CASSISGDYQPQHF. Here the CDR3 DNA reads TGTGCCAGTAGTATATCGGGGGACTATCAGCCCCAGCATTTT.

The V call is TRBV27, the J call TRBJ1-3, with 11 bases fitting TRBD1. V gave up 4 bases and J gave up 7 bases; unmatched junction bases: 0. The length of the CDR3 is 13 residues. Germline V gives CDR1 MNHEY, CDR2 SMNVEV (reference sequence). The DNA of the CDR3 is TGTGCCAGCAGTTGGGACAGGGGGAACACCATATATTTT. Encoded protein: CASSWDRGNTIYF.

V gene TRBV28 combines with J gene TRBJ2-7, with D hard to call. The V end was cut by 6 bases, the J end by 2 bases, with 14 bases between. CDR3 length: 14 residues. Per the germline V gene, CDR1 is MDHEN and CDR2 is SYDVKM. CDR3 bases: TGTGCCAGCAGCCTCGTAAGGAGACCCTACGAGCAGTACTTC. Translating it yields CASSLVRRPYEQYF.

V and J are TRBV28 and TRBJ1-5, with a possible D match to TRBD1 (5 bases). The CDR3 runs 17 residues. The V end lost 3 bases, the J end lost 6 bases, and 21 bases lay between the germline ends. The V gene's germline CDR1 is MDHEN and CDR2 SYDVKM. CDR3 sequence reads: CASSFRGTGVRVQPQHF. The DNA for the CDR3 is TGTGCCAGCAGTTTCCGGGGTACGGGGGTTAGGGTTCAGCCCCAGCATTTT.

J is TRBJ2-2 and V is TRBV5-8; 9 nucleotides agree with TRBD1. The CDR3 covers 17 residues. Germline CDR1 SGHTS, CDR2 YDEGEE. V lost 4 bases and J lost 5; bases outside the gene matches: 12. The CDR3 loop is CASSRFFGTGKTGELFF. In nucleotides, the CDR3 is TGTGCCAGCAGCCGCTTCTTCGGGACAGGGAAGACCGGGGAGCTGTTTTTT.

The chain couples TRBV27 to TRBJ1-1; 8 nucleotides align to TRBD1. Trimming took 7 bases from V and 5 from J; bases not matched to a gene: 12. Germline assignment: CDR1 MNHEY and CDR2 SMNVEV (reference sequence). This CDR3 is built from 15 residues. CDR3: CASTPRGRVMTEAFF. DNA of the CDR3: TGTGCCAGCACGCCCAGGGGGCGGGTAATGACTGAAGCTTTCTTT.

The gene calls are TRBV19 and TRBJ1-2, with D hard to call. CDR1 is LNHDA and CDR2 is SQIVND in the germline V gene (reference sequence). The CDR3 has 17 residues. The ends were cut back, 1 base at V and 1 base at J, with 16 bases in the middle. CDR3 region: CASSIGSVWRINYGYTF. CDR3 nucleotides: TGTGCCAGTAGTATAGGATCCGTTTGGCGGATTAACTATGGCTACACCTTC.

This clone turned up a few times. The chain combines TRBV6-1 with TRBJ2-7; TRBD2 matches 14 bases. The CDR3 covers 18 residues. Trimming took 1 base from V and 4 from J; bases not matched to a gene: 9. The V gene's germline CDR1 is MNHNS and CDR2 SASEGT. The CDR3: CASSEVRTSGRLKYEQYF. CDR3 nucleotides: TGTGCCAGCAGTGAAGTCAGGACTAGCGGGAGGCTAAAGTACGAGCAGTACTTC.

The sample holds one count of this clone. The J gene is TRBJ2-5, the V gene TRBV5-1; 9 positions agree with TRBD1. This CDR3 contains 17 residues. Germline-derived CDR1 and CDR2 are SGHRS and YFSETQ. V shed 4 bases and J 3 bases; nucleotides not matched to a gene: 13. The chain's CDR3 is CASSQYKSGTGKETQYF. The CDR3 bases are TGCGCCAGCAGCCAATATAAGTCCGGGACAGGGAAAGAGACCCAGTACTTC.